This TCR beta chain appears in the sequencing data of a study of response to subunit inactivated influenza vaccine. Overall study findings and caveats: The study's authors posited that every seasonal influenza vaccination enlists few new T cells.

This clonotype was seen more than once but under ten times. Its antigen remains unknown. Each CDR3 protein is one row after TCRdb ran MiXCR on the RT-PCR reads. The sample carries around 790,000 distinct CDR3 sequences, 21% recorded once. The sequence came from a man in his forties or fifties who received an inactivated influenza vaccine. This specimen consisted of PBMCs from blood, obtained roughly 5 days after vaccination.

In nucleotides, the CDR3 is TGCGCCAGCAATTCCTTTCAGGGGCGGAATGAGCAGTTCTTC. Residues: CASNSFQGRNEQFF. The V gene is TRBV5-1, the J gene TRBJ2-1; tentatively, D is TRBD1 (6 bases). This CDR3 spans 14 amino acids. Trimming took off 6 bases at V and 7 bases at J, with 17 bases between the two ends. Germline CDR1 is SGHRS and CDR2 is YFSETQ.